This T cell receptor (beta chain) is from a study of blood T cell repertoires in COVID-19. Study background: Samples representing acute and convalescent COVID-19 were sourced from the United States, Italy and Spain.

Per the original data handling: Quantification of nucleated cells was approximated via reference gene primer amplification. Data came from immunoSEQ multiplex PCR; TCRdb stores just in-frame clones and leaves some out. V and J calls and clone size are those listed in that table; D and trimming were worked out from the DNA. The profile shows approximately 200,000 clones, about 85% of them singletons. The CDR3 totals 13 residues. The germline CDR1 and CDR2 sequences are SGHTA and FQGNSA. V shed 5 bases and J shed 6 bases, with 13 bases lying between them. Across fewer than 25 US areas, participants ranged in age from about 18 to 90 years. Participant reports of clinical history set cohort assignment.

V is TRBV7-2 and J is TRBJ1-2, with D unclear. Sequencing was done on a sample of PBMCs or T cells enriched from blood (not recorded which). The clonotype was recovered from a woman in her twenties or thirties who had recovered from COVID-19. DNA for the CDR3: TGTGCCAGCAGCCCAGCGGCAACTCATGGCTACACCTTC. Translating gives CASSPAATHGYTF.